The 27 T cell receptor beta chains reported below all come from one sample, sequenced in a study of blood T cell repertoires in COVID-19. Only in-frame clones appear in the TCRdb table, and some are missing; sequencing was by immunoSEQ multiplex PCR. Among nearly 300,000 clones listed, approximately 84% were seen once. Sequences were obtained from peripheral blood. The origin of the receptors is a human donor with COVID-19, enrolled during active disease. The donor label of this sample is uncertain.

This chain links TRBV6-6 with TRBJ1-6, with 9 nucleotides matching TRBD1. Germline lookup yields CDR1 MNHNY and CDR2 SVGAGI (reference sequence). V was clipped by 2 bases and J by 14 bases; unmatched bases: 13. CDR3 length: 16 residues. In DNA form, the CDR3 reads TGTGCCAGCAGTTACCGAGGGACAGGGAATGCTGCGACCCTCCACTTT. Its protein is CASSYRGTGNAATLHF.

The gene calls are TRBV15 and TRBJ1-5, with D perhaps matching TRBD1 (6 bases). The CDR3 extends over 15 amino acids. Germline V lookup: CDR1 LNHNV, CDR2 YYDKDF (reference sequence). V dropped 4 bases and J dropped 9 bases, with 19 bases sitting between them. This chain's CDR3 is CATSTGDGPRGPQHF. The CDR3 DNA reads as TGTGCCACCAGCACTGGGGACGGGCCCAGGGGGCCCCAGCATTTT.

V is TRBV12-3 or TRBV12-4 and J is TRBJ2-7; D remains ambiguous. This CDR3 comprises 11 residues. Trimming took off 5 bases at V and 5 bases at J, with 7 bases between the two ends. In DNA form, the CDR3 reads TGTGCCAGCAGTCCACAGAACGAGCAGTACTTC. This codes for CASSPQNEQYF.

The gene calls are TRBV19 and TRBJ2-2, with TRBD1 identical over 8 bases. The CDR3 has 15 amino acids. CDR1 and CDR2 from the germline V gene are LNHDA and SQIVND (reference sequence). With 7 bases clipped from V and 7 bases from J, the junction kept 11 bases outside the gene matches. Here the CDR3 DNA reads TGTGCCAGTATTGAAACAGGGGGTTTTGGCGGGGAGCTGTTTTTT. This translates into CASIETGGFGGELFF. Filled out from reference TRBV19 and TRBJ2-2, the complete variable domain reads DGGITQSPKYLFRKEGQNVTLSCEQNLNHDAMYWYRQDPGQGLRLIYYSQIVNDFQKGDIAEGYSVSREKKESFPLTVTSAQKNPTAFYLCASIETGGFGGELFFGEGSRLTVL.

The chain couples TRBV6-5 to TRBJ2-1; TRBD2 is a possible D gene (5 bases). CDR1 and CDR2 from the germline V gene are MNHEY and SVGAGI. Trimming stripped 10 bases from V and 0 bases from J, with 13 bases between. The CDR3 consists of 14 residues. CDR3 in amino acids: CATGGGPSYNEQFF. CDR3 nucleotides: TGTGCCACCGGAGGAGGACCCTCCTACAATGAGCAGTTCTTC.

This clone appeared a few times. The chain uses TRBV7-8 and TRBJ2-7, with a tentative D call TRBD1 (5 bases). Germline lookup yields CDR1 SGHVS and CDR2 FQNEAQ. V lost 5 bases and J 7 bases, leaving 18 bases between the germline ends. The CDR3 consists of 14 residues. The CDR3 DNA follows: TGTGCCAGCAGCCCCGGCCCAGGGCTTTGGGAGCAGTACTTC. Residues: CASSPGPGLWEQYF.

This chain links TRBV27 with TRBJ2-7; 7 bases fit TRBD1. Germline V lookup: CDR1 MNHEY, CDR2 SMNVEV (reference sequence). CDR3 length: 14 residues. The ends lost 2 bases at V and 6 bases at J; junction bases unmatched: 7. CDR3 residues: CASSLIDRVGEQYF. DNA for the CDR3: TGTGCCAGCAGTTTAATCGACAGGGTAGGCGAGCAGTACTTC.

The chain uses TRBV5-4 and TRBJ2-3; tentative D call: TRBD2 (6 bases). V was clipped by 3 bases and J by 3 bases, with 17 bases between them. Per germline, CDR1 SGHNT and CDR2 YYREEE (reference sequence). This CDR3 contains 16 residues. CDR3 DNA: TGTGCCAGCAGCTCCGATCCCAACGGGAGAACAGATACGCAGTATTTT. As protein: CASSSDPNGRTDTQYF.

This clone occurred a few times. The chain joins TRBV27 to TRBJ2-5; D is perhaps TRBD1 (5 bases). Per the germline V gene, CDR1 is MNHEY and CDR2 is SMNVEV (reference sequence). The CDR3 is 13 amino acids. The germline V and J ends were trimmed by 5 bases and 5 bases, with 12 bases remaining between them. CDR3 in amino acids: CASSPRTLETQYF. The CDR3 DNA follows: TGTGCCAGCAGTCCCCGGACACTGGAGACCCAGTACTTC.

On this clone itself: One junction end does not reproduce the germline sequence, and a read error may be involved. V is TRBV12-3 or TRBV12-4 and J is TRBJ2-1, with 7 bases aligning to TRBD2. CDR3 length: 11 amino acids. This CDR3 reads CASSLGGSAIF. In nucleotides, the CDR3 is TGTGCCAGCAGTTTGGGGGGGTCAGCGATCTTC.

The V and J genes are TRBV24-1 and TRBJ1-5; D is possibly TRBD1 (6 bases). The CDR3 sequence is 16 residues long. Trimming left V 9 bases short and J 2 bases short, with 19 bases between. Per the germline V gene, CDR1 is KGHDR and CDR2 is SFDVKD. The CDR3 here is CATLGGANGGNQPQHF. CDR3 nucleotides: TGTGCCACCCTAGGGGGGGCAAACGGAGGCAATCAGCCCCAGCATTTT.

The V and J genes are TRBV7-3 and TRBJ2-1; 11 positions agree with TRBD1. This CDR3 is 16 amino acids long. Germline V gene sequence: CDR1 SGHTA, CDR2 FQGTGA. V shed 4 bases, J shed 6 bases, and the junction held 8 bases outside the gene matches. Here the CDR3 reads CASSSSGTGGVNEQFF. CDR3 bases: TGTGCCAGCAGCTCCTCCGGGACAGGGGGGGTCAATGAGCAGTTCTTC.

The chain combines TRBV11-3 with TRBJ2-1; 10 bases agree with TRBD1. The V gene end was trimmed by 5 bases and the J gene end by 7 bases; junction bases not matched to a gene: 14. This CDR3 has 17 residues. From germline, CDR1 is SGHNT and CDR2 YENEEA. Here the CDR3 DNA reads TGTGCCAGCAGCCGGTCCGGAGGGACAGGGGTATTTAATGAGCAGTTCTTC. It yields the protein CASSRSGGTGVFNEQFF.

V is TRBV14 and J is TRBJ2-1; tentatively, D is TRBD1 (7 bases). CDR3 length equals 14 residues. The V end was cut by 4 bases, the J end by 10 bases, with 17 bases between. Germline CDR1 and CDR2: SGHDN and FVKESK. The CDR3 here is CASSPRGPGGEQFF. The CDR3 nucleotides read TGTGCCAGCAGCCCTCGCGGGCCAGGGGGGGAGCAGTTCTTC.

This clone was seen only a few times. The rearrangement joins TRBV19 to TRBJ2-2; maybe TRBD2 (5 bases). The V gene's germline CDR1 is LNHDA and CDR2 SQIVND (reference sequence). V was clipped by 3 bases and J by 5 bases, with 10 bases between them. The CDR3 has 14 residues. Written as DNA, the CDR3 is TGTGCCAGTAGTATGGCCCCGGGGACCGGGGAGCTGTTTTTT. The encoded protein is CASSMAPGTGELFF.

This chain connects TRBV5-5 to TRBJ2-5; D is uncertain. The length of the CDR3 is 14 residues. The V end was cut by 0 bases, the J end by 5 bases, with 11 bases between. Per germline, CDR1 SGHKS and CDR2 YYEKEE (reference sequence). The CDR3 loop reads CASSLVNQLETQYF. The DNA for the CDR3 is TGTGCCAGCAGCTTGGTAAACCAGTTGGAGACCCAGTACTTC.

This CDR3 is CASGRGSNQPQHF. The CDR3 DNA reads TGTGCCAGCGGGAGAGGGAGCAATCAGCCCCAGCATTTT. J is TRBJ1-5 and V is TRBV28; D gene unclear. This CDR3 spans 13 amino acids. Germline V gene lookup returns CDR1 MDHEN and CDR2 SYDVKM. Deletions cut 8 bases from V and 1 base from J, with 9 bases between.

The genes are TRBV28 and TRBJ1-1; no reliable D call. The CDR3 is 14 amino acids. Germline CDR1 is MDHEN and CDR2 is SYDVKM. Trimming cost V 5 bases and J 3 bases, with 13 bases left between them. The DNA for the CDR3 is TGTGCCAGCAGTCCAGCATGGGGAGACACTGAAGCTTTCTTT. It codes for CASSPAWGDTEAFF.

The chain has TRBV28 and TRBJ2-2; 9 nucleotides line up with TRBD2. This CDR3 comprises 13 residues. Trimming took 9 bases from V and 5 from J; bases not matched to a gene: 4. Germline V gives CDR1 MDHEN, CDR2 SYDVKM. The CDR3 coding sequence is TGTGCCAGTAGCGGGAGCGGGACCGGGGAGCTGTTTTTT. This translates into CASSGSGTGELFF.

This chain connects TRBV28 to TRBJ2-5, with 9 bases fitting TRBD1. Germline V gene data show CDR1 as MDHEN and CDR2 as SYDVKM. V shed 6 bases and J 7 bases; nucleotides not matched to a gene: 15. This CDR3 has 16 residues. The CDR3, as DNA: TGTGCCAGCAGCCGACCCCCGGTACAGGGGGCTGGGACCCAGTACTTC. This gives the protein CASSRPPVQGAGTQYF.

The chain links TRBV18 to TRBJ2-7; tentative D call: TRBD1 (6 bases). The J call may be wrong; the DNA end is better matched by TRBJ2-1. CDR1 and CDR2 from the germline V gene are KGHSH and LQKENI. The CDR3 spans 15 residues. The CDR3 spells CASSPNRESGNEQFF. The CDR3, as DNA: TGTGCCAGCTCACCAAACAGGGAGTCAGGGAATGAGCAGTTCTTC.

The CDR3 sequence: CASSSDRGYTEAFF. The CDR3 region has the DNA TGTGCCAGCAGCTCGGACAGGGGGTACACTGAAGCTTTCTTT. This rearrangement joins TRBV5-6 to TRBJ1-1, with 10 bases aligning to TRBD1. The CDR3 runs 14 residues. Germline V lookup: CDR1 SGHDT, CDR2 YYEEEE. Unmatched junction bases numbered 2, after V lost 3 bases and J lost 3 bases.

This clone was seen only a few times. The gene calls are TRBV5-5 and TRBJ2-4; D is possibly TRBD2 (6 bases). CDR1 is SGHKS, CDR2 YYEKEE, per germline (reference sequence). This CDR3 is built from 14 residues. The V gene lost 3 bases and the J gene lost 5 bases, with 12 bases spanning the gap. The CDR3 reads CASSWRVSQNIQYF. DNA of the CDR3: TGTGCCAGCAGCTGGAGGGTATCCCAAAACATTCAGTACTTC.

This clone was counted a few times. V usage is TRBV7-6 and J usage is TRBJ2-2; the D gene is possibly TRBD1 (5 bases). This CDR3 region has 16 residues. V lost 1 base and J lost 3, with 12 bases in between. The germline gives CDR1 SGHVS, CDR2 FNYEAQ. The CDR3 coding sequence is TGTGCCAGCAGCTTAGATCAGGGCCCCTACACCGGGGAGCTGTTTTTT. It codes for CASSLDQGPYTGELFF.

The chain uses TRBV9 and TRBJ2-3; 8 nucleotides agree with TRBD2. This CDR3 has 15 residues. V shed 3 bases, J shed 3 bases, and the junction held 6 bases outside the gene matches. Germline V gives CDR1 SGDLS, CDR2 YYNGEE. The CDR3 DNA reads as TGTGCCAGCAGCGCTCAGACTAGCGCTACAGATACGCAGTATTTT. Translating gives CASSAQTSATDTQYF.

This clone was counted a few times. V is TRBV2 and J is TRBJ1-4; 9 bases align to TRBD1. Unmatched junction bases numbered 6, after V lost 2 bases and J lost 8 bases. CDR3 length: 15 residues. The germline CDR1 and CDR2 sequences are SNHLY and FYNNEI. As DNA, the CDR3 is TGTGCCAGCAGTGAAAACGGACAGGGGAGGGAAAAACTGTTTTTT. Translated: CASSENGQGREKLFF.

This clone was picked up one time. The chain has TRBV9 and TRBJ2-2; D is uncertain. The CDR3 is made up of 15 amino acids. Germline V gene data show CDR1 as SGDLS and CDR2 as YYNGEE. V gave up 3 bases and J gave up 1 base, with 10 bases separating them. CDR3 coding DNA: TGTGCCAGCAGCGCACGCAGACTGAACACCGGGGAGCTGTTTTTT. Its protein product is CASSARRLNTGELFF.